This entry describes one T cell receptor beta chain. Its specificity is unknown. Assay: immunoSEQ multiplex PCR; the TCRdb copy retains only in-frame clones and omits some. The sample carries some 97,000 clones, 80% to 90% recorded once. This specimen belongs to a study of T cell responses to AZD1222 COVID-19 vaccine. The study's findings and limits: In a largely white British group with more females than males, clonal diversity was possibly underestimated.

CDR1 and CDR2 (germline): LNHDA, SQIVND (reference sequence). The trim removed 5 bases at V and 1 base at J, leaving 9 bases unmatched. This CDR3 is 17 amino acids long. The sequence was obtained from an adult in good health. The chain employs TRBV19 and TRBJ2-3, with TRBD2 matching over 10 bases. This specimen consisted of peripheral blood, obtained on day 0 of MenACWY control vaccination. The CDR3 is CASSLATGTSGTDTQYF. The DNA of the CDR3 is TGTGCCAGTAGTCTCGCCACCGGGACTAGCGGCACAGATACGCAGTATTTT.